A single sample gave rise to the 18 T cell receptor beta chains below, sequenced in a study of human T cells and chemical hapten exposure. Described time point: patch test 3, about 24 weeks after DPC sensitization. The treatment is: therapeutic diphenylcyclopropenone sensitization with weekly scalp DPC. Each CDR3 protein gets one entry after TCRdb re-called the RACE reads with MiXCR. The sample lists about 92,000 distinct CDR3 sequences; approximately 10% were seen once. Sequenced material: whole blood, taken in connection with sensitization to the hapten diphenylcyclopropenone (DPC). The receptors shown here come from a woman aged 25 to 39 with alopecia areata. Some clones in this sample may be carry-over from other donors' samples.

The sample holds many counts of this clonotype. CDR3 coding DNA: TGTGCCAGCAGCTTAGACAGATTCACTGAAGCTTTCTTT. This gives the protein CASSLDRFTEAFF. The genes are TRBV7-9 and TRBJ1-1, with no clear D. From germline, CDR1 is SEHNR and CDR2 FQNEAQ (reference sequence). V lost 1 base and J 4 bases, leaving 7 bases between the germline ends. The CDR3 is 13 amino acids.

This clonotype was observed many times. V and J are TRBV7-9 and TRBJ2-6, with D possibly called TRBD1 or TRBD2 (6 bases each). The V and J ends lost 0 bases and 2 bases respectively, with 8 bases between them. The CDR3 spans 16 residues. The germline V gene encodes CDR1 SEHNR and CDR2 FQNEAQ (reference sequence). Written as DNA, the CDR3 is TGTGCCAGCAGCTTAGCCGGGGGCACTGGGGCCAACGTCCTGACTTTC. This codes for CASSLAGGTGANVLTF.

The rearrangement joins TRBV20-1 to TRBJ1-1; maybe TRBD1 (5 bases). The germline V and J ends were trimmed by 0 bases and 11 bases, with 16 bases remaining between them. This CDR3 has 13 residues. CDR1 and CDR2 (germline): DFQATT, SNEGSKA (reference sequence). The CDR3 DNA follows: TGCAGTGCTAGAGATATGACAGCCACGGGGGCTTTCTTT. Its protein is CSARDMTATGAFF.

CDR3 loop: CSVEGSSSSYNEQFF. The CDR3 bases are TGCAGCGTTGAAGGTAGCTCAAGCTCCTACAATGAGCAGTTCTTC. V and J are TRBV29-1 and TRBJ2-1; D is unclear. Germline V gives CDR1 SQVTM, CDR2 ANQGSEA. The CDR3 extends over 15 amino acids. Trimming cost V 1 base and J 0 bases, with 10 bases left between them.

This clonotype was seen repeatedly, ten times or more. V gene TRBV28 combines with J gene TRBJ2-2; no clear D gene. The germline CDR1 and CDR2 sequences are MDHEN and SYDVKM. V gave up 5 bases and J gave up 0 bases, with 7 bases separating them. CDR3 length: 14 amino acids. The CDR3, as DNA: TGTGCCAGCAGTCCCCACACGAACACCGGGGAGCTGTTTTTT. Translation gives CASSPHTNTGELFF.

This clonotype was seen many times. The chain employs TRBV6-2 or TRBV6-3 and TRBJ2-7, with D uncertain. CDR1 and CDR2 from the germline V gene are MNHEY and SVGEGT. The CDR3 has 12 residues. V lost 5 bases, J lost 0 bases, and 5 bases lay in between. CDR3 nucleotides: TGTGCCAGCAGTCACAGCTCCTACGAGCAGTACTTC. It specifies CASSHSSYEQYF.

In its sample, this clonotype was seen many times. The rearrangement links TRBV10-3 to TRBJ1-5, with 7 nucleotides matching TRBD1. The CDR3 totals 15 residues. V was pared by 4 bases and J by 0 bases, with 3 bases of the junction left unmatched. The V gene's germline CDR1 is ENHRY and CDR2 SYGVKD. CDR3 in amino acids: CAISGTGYSNQPQHF. In DNA form, the CDR3 reads TGTGCCATCAGTGGGACAGGTTATAGCAATCAGCCCCAGCATTTT.

This chain links TRBV20-1 with TRBJ1-1, with a possible D match to TRBD1 (5 bases). Trimming cost V 6 bases and J 11 bases, with 22 bases left between them. Germline V CDR1 and CDR2: DFQATT, SNEGSKA (reference sequence). CDR3 length: 13 residues. CDR3 sequence reads: CSAQGVVAGWAFF. The CDR3 coding sequence is TGCAGTGCCCAAGGGGTCGTCGCCGGCTGGGCTTTCTTT.

This clonotype was counted many times. The chain has TRBV18 and TRBJ1-1; D possibly corresponds to TRBD1 (5 bases). V was trimmed by 6 bases and J by 0 bases, leaving 14 bases between them. Per germline, CDR1 KGHSH and CDR2 LQKENI. This CDR3 is built from 15 residues. CDR3 DNA sequence: TGTGCCAGCTCGTACCGAGGGGAGATGAACACTGAAGCTTTCTTT. Its protein product is CASSYRGEMNTEAFF.

The chain is built from TRBV18 and TRBJ1-5, with 7 bases that match TRBD1. CDR3 length: 15 amino acids. Germline V CDR1 and CDR2: KGHSH, LQKENI. J lost 3 bases, V lost 6 bases, and 8 bases had no gene match. The CDR3 DNA reads as TGTGCCAGCTCGGCCTGGACAGGTGACAATCAGCCCCAGCATTTT. Translating gives CASSAWTGDNQPQHF.

This chain uses TRBV7-6 with TRBJ2-1; 8 bases match TRBD1. J gave up 7 bases and V 5 bases, and 7 bases lay outside the gene matches. The V gene's germline CDR1 is SGHVS and CDR2 FNYEAQ. CDR3 length: 14 amino acids. CDR3 DNA sequence: TGTGCCAGCAGCCCCTCGGACAGGGCGAATGAGCAGTTCTTC. It codes for CASSPSDRANEQFF.

The table lists this clonotype with many counts. The V gene is TRBV4-3, the J gene TRBJ2-3; D is uncertain. This CDR3 comprises 13 residues. The V end lost 4 bases, the J end lost 11 bases, and 16 bases lay between the germline ends. The germline V gene encodes CDR1 LGHNA and CDR2 YSLEER. This CDR3 is CASSLTDQAGQYF. The CDR3, as DNA: TGCGCCAGCAGCCTCACGGACCAGGCAGGGCAGTATTTT.

In its sample, this clonotype was seen many times. V usage is TRBV6-5 and J usage is TRBJ2-1, with TRBD2 matching 8 bases. Germline V gene sequence: CDR1 MNHEY, CDR2 SVGAGI. CDR3 size: 14 residues. J gave up 7 bases and V 4 bases, and 6 bases lay outside the gene matches. The CDR3 here is CASSFKTSGNEQFF. In DNA form, the CDR3 reads TGTGCCAGCAGTTTCAAAACTAGCGGAAATGAGCAGTTCTTC.

This clonotype was recorded many times. The V and J genes are TRBV5-6 and TRBJ2-7, with TRBD2 as a possible D gene (5 bases). The germline V gene encodes CDR1 SGHDT and CDR2 YYEEEE. This CDR3 has 14 residues. V lost 4 bases and J 2 bases, leaving 13 bases between the germline ends. The CDR3 sequence is CASSRLSGAYEQYF. The CDR3 nucleotides are TGTGCCAGCAGCCGGCTGAGCGGAGCCTACGAGCAGTACTTC.

Ten or more counts support this clonotype. The chain employs TRBV5-1 and TRBJ2-1, with 11 bases fitting TRBD1. This CDR3 is built from 15 residues. From germline, CDR1 is SGHRS and CDR2 YFSETQ. V was pared by 3 bases and J by 4 bases, with 3 bases of the junction left unmatched. The CDR3 protein is CASSSGTGGYNEQFF. DNA for the CDR3: TGCGCCAGCAGCTCCGGGACAGGGGGTTACAATGAGCAGTTCTTC.

This chain joins TRBV20-1 and TRBJ1-4; no clear D. The CDR3 spans 14 residues. The germline CDR1 and CDR2 sequences are DFQATT and SNEGSKA (reference sequence). Trimming removed 6 bases from V and 0 bases from J, with 11 bases in between. The CDR3 spells CSATIPPTNEKLFF. CDR3 bases: TGCAGTGCCACAATACCCCCAACTAATGAAAAACTGTTTTTT.

The chain is built from TRBV30 and TRBJ1-2, with TRBD1 identical over 10 bases. The CDR3 is 14 amino acids. Germline CDR1 reads GTSNPN; CDR2 reads SVGIG (reference sequence). V shed 3 bases and J 4 bases; nucleotides not matched to a gene: 5. The CDR3 DNA reads as TGTGCCTGGAGCGCGGACAGGGGGGCCTATGGCTACACCTTC. As protein: CAWSADRGAYGYTF.

This chain uses TRBV7-2 with TRBJ2-3; D is possibly TRBD1 (5 bases). V lost 11 bases to trimming and J lost 6 bases, with 12 bases between them. Germline CDR1 SGHTA, CDR2 FQGNSA. The CDR3 totals 11 residues. DNA for the CDR3: TGTGCCTCCTTCTGGGGCGATACGCAGTATTTT. Encoded protein: CASFWGDTQYF.